This T cell receptor beta chain was obtained from a study of blood T cells in healthy people across ages. This CDR3 is 15 amino acids long. The J segment lost 4 bases and the V segment lost 1 base, leaving 4 bases of the junction unmatched. From germline, CDR1 is MNHEY and CDR2 SVGEGT. Alongside a J-beta primer mix, a sample-barcoded 5' primer served in a second PCR lasting about 7 to 12 cycles. All cDNA molecules were each tagged by a template-switch adaptor with 12 random nucleotides. TCRdb called the 5' RACE reads again in MiXCR, with one record for every CDR3 protein. The data contain hundreds of thousands of distinct CDR3 sequences, 25% to 30% of them singletons.

This TCR was recovered from a woman between 65 and 79 years old in good health. The chain carries TRBV6-2 or TRBV6-3 and TRBJ2-1, with TRBD2 identical over 7 bases. The sequencing sample was made of blood. The CDR3 DNA sequence: TGTGCCAGCAGTTACTGGACTAGGGAATACAATGAGCAGTTCTTC. This sequence encodes CASSYWTREYNEQFF.